The next 26 T cell receptor beta chains were all read from a single sample in a study of blood T cell repertoires in COVID-19. Produced via immunoSEQ multiplex PCR; TCRdb's table is partial and in-frame only. This table has roughly 330,000 clones, 70% to 90% appearing once. The sample consisted of PBMCs or T cells enriched from blood (not recorded which). The receptors originated from a woman aged 30 to 39 who had recovered from COVID-19.

The CDR3 DNA is TGTGCCACCAGCAGGGATCGGGGAGGTGGCTACACCTTC. The encoded protein is CATSRDRGGGYTF. The chain has TRBV15 and TRBJ1-2; D remains ambiguous. This CDR3 spans 13 amino acids. Deletions cut 3 bases from V and 7 bases from J, with 12 bases between. Germline CDR1 reads LNHNV; CDR2 reads YYDKDF (reference sequence).

The CDR3 sequence: CASSPLGQGPGTGELFF. In DNA, the CDR3 is TGTGCCAGCTCACCTCTCGGACAGGGGCCGGGCACCGGGGAGCTGTTTTTT. V gene TRBV18 combines with J gene TRBJ2-2; TRBD1 aligns across 9 bases. V dropped 3 bases and J dropped 4; count of bases not matched to a gene: 9. From germline, CDR1 is KGHSH and CDR2 LQKENI. This CDR3 comprises 17 residues.

On this clone itself: A junction end diverges from the germline sequence, so it may reflect a read error. Here the CDR3 DNA reads TGCAGCGTGGAAGGGACAGGGGAAACCGGGGAGCTGTTTTTT. It specifies CSVEGTGETGELFF. The rearrangement uses TRBV29-1 and TRBJ2-2; TRBD1 matches at 10 bases. The CDR3 is made up of 14 amino acids. Germline CDR1 is SQVTM and CDR2 is ANQGSEA.

A note on this clone: A junction end diverges from the germline sequence, so it may reflect a read error. The rearrangement uses TRBV7-2 and TRBJ2-7; 8 bases line up with TRBD1. The CDR3 covers 13 residues. Per germline, CDR1 SGHTA and CDR2 FQGNSA. Here the CDR3 reads CATSEGTGDEQYF. The CDR3 DNA reads TGTGCCACCAGCGAGGGGACAGGAGACGAGCAGTACTTC. Full variable domain (missing parts from reference TRBV7-2 and TRBJ2-7): GAGVSQSPSNKVTEKGKDVELRCDPISGHTALYWYRQSLGQGLEFLIYFQGNSAPDKSGLPSDRFSAERTGGSVSTLTIQRTQQEDSAVYLCATSEGTGDEQYFGPGTRLTVT.

The chain joins TRBV5-1 to TRBJ2-3; 11 nucleotides agree with TRBD2. After removal of 4 bases from V and 3 bases from J, the junction contained 7 bases not matched to a gene. Germline V gene lookup returns CDR1 SGHRS and CDR2 YFSETQ. This CDR3 spans 16 amino acids. The CDR3: CASSAELAGATDTQYF. In nucleotides, the CDR3 is TGCGCCAGCAGCGCTGAACTAGCGGGGGCGACAGATACGCAGTATTTT.

This clone was detected once. The genes are TRBV6-4 and TRBJ2-1; TRBD2 aligns across 10 bases. CDR1 and CDR2 from the germline V gene are MRHNA and SNTAGT. The CDR3 runs to 17 residues. With 3 bases clipped from V and 1 base from J, the junction kept 6 bases outside the gene matches. CDR3 sequence reads: CASSEGSSGGSYNEQFF. The CDR3 DNA is TGTGCCAGCAGTGAAGGGTCTAGCGGGGGATCCTACAATGAGCAGTTCTTC.

As DNA, the CDR3 is TGCGCCAGCAGCCAAGGGACAGGGGGCACAGATACGCAGTATTTT. Translation gives CASSQGTGGTDTQYF. The chain uses TRBV4-1 and TRBJ2-3; TRBD1 aligns across 9 bases. The CDR3 spans 15 residues. Unmatched junction bases numbered 0, after V lost 1 base and J lost 1 base. CDR1 is MGHRA, CDR2 YSYEKL, per germline.

V is TRBV11-2 and J is TRBJ1-1; no clear D gene. The CDR3 covers 15 residues. Germline CDR1 and CDR2: SGHAT and FQNNGV. Between the trimmed V and J ends, which lost 5 bases and 1 base, there was a span of 14 bases. The CDR3 sequence is CASSLGGRANTEAFF. In DNA, the CDR3 is TGTGCCAGCAGCCTAGGAGGGAGGGCGAACACTGAAGCTTTCTTT. Combining the CDR3 with reference TRBV11-2 and TRBJ1-1 gives the whole variable domain EAGVAQSPRYKIIEKRQSVAFWCNPISGHATLYWYQQILGQGPKLLIQFQNNGVVDDSQLPKDRFSAERLKGVDSTLKIQPAKLEDSAVYLCASSLGGRANTEAFFGQGTRLTVV.

This chain joins TRBV13 and TRBJ2-5, with 8 nucleotides matching TRBD1. J lost 3 bases, V lost 5 bases, and 8 bases had no gene match. Per the germline V gene, CDR1 is PRHDT and CDR2 is FYEKMQ (reference sequence). The CDR3 covers 15 residues. The CDR3 DNA sequence: TGTGCCAGCAGCCGCTTGGGGACAGGTGAAGAGACCCAGTACTTC. Encoded protein: CASSRLGTGEETQYF.

J is TRBJ1-1 and V is TRBV24-1, with unresolved D. Germline V lookup: CDR1 KGHDR, CDR2 SFDVKD. The CDR3 runs 14 residues. Trimming cost V 1 base and J 4 bases, with 9 bases left between them. The CDR3 region has the DNA TGTGCCACCAGTGATTTTACAGAGTCCACTGAAGCTTTCTTT. Protein sequence: CATSDFTESTEAFF.

V usage is TRBV28 and J usage is TRBJ1-5; weak D call: TRBD1 (5 bases). Germline lookup yields CDR1 MDHEN and CDR2 SYDVKM. V lost 2 bases and J lost 4, with 9 bases in between. This CDR3 has 14 amino acids. This CDR3 reads CASSLGGWNQPQHF. The DNA for the CDR3 is TGTGCCAGCAGTTTAGGGGGGTGGAATCAGCCCCAGCATTTT.

V gene TRBV3-1 (or the pseudogene TRBV3-2) combines with J gene TRBJ2-5; D is unresolved. Trimming took off 3 bases at V and 5 bases at J, with 7 bases between the two ends. The CDR3 runs to 12 residues. Germline CDR1 reads LGHDT; CDR2 reads YNNKEL (reference sequence). CDR3 loop: CASSHPPETQYF. The CDR3 bases are TGTGCCAGCAGCCATCCTCCTGAGACCCAGTACTTC.

The V and J genes are TRBV4-1 and TRBJ1-5; D may be TRBD1 (5 bases). Trimming cost V 0 bases and J 9 bases, with 24 bases left between them. The CDR3 contains 18 residues. The germline V gene encodes CDR1 MGHRA and CDR2 YSYEKL. CDR3 residues: CASSQEGLTGGVLSPQHF. CDR3 DNA: TGCGCCAGCAGCCAAGAGGGACTCACGGGCGGGGTGCTCTCGCCCCAGCATTTT.

The CDR3 sequence is CSVSTGHTSISEQYF. The CDR3 DNA is TGCAGTGTTAGTACGGGACACACATCAATCTCCGAGCAGTACTTC. The chain links TRBV20-1 to TRBJ2-7; D possibly corresponds to TRBD1 (6 bases). The V gene lost 7 bases and the J gene lost 6 bases, with 25 bases spanning the gap. This CDR3 spans 15 amino acids. Germline V gives CDR1 DFQATT, CDR2 SNEGSKA (reference sequence).

The chain has TRBV28 and TRBJ1-2, with a tentative D call TRBD1 (5 bases). There are 12 residues in the CDR3. Looked up from germline, CDR1 is MDHEN and CDR2 is SYDVKM. Trimming removed 5 bases from V and 6 bases from J, with 10 bases in between. The CDR3 region has the DNA TGTGCCAGCAGTACGGGGGGGGATGGCTACACCTTC. Protein: CASSTGGDGYTF.

The rearrangement uses TRBV4-1 and TRBJ1-2; D perhaps matches TRBD1 (6 bases). With 4 bases removed from V and 4 bases from J, the gap between germline ends came to 19 bases. The CDR3 spans 16 residues. Per the germline V gene, CDR1 is MGHRA and CDR2 is YSYEKL. The CDR3 region has the DNA TGCGCCAGCAGCCGTCTAGTGGGCGACAGGCTCTATGGCTACACCTTC. It codes for CASSRLVGDRLYGYTF.

This clone was recorded a few times. V usage is TRBV25-1 and J usage is TRBJ1-5; no clear D gene. V dropped 0 bases and J dropped 7 bases, with 10 bases sitting between them. The CDR3 runs 14 residues. The germline gives CDR1 MGHDK, CDR2 SYGVNS. CDR3 bases: TGTGCCAGCAGTGAATACTACGGAGGGCAGCCCCAGCATTTT. As protein: CASSEYYGGQPQHF.

This clone has more than one count but fewer than ten. This chain joins TRBV19 and TRBJ1-2; perhaps TRBD1 as D (5 bases). CDR3 length: 15 amino acids. The germline V gene has CDR1 LNHDA and CDR2 SQIVND (reference sequence). Trimming cost V 6 bases and J 4 bases, with 18 bases left between them. The CDR3 DNA sequence: TGTGCCAGTAGCGCCCCTGGAGGGGTCCTCTATGGCTACACCTTC. It translates to CASSAPGGVLYGYTF. The full variable domain, in which reference TRBV19 and TRBJ1-2 provide the parts outside the CDR3, is DGGITQSPKYLFRKEGQNVTLSCEQNLNHDAMYWYRQDPGQGLRLIYYSQIVNDFQKGDIAEGYSVSREKKESFPLTVTSAQKNPTAFYLCASSAPGGVLYGYTFGSGTRLTVV.

This chain connects TRBV15 to TRBJ1-4; D not certain. The CDR3 is made up of 16 amino acids. Trimming cost V 0 bases and J 8 bases, with 16 bases left between them. Looked up from germline, CDR1 is LNHNV and CDR2 is YYDKDF (reference sequence). The CDR3 reads CATSRDKETSSEKLFF. The CDR3 nucleotides read TGTGCCACCAGCAGAGATAAGGAGACCTCAAGCGAAAAACTGTTTTTT.

The CDR3 loop reads CASSPWTGFSRGQYF. The DNA of the CDR3 is TGTGCCAGCAGCCCATGGACAGGCTTCTCGCGTGGGCAGTACTTC. The rearrangement joins TRBV7-2 to TRBJ2-7; 7 bases align to TRBD1. The trim removed 5 bases at V and 9 bases at J, leaving 16 bases unmatched. This CDR3 is built from 15 residues. Germline V CDR1 and CDR2: SGHTA, FQGNSA.

The rearrangement joins TRBV9 to TRBJ2-2; 8 bases agree with TRBD1. This CDR3 comprises 16 residues. Germline CDR1 and CDR2: SGDLS and YYNGEE. J gave up 4 bases and V 2 bases, and 7 bases lay outside the gene matches. The CDR3 sequence is CASSVRTGRLTGELFF. CDR3 in DNA: TGTGCCAGCAGCGTGCGGACAGGGAGACTCACCGGGGAGCTGTTTTTT.

V gene TRBV7-6 combines with J gene TRBJ2-1; 10 bases are shared with TRBD1. The CDR3 runs 15 residues. From germline, CDR1 is SGHVS and CDR2 FNYEAQ. Unmatched junction bases numbered 5, after V lost 5 bases and J lost 4 bases. The CDR3 DNA reads TGTGCCAGCAGCCCGACAGGGGGCGAATACAATGAGCAGTTCTTC. This sequence encodes CASSPTGGEYNEQFF.

The chain uses TRBV20-1 and TRBJ2-5; TRBD2 matches 7 bases. This CDR3 is built from 20 residues. Germline V gene data show CDR1 as DFQATT and CDR2 as SNEGSKA (reference sequence). With V trimmed by 3 bases and J by 5 bases, 27 bases remained unmatched. CDR3 protein: CSASIRPSGVTTPIGETQYF. The CDR3, as DNA: TGCAGTGCTAGTATCAGGCCCAGCGGGGTTACAACTCCCATCGGGGAGACCCAGTACTTC.

This chain connects TRBV11-2 to TRBJ1-1, with 12 nucleotides matching TRBD1. This CDR3 region has 15 residues. V shed 5 bases, J shed 8 bases, and the junction held 9 bases outside the gene matches. From germline, CDR1 is SGHAT and CDR2 FQNNGV. The CDR3 sequence: CASSSRDRGQFEAFF. CDR3 DNA sequence: TGTGCCAGCAGCAGCCGGGACAGGGGGCAGTTCGAAGCTTTCTTT.

This clone was recorded once. The chain has TRBV6-5 and TRBJ2-2; D call uncertain. V dropped 2 bases and J dropped 4 bases, with 8 bases sitting between them. The CDR3 totals 14 residues. Germline V CDR1 and CDR2: MNHEY, SVGAGI. CDR3 sequence: CASSYVIPTGELFF. CDR3 nucleotides: TGTGCCAGCAGTTACGTCATTCCCACCGGGGAGCTGTTTTTT.

This rearrangement joins TRBV3-1 (or the pseudogene TRBV3-2) to TRBJ2-3; TRBD2 might be the D (6 bases). Trimming cost V 0 bases and J 3 bases, with 13 bases left between them. CDR3 length: 16 amino acids. Germline V CDR1 and CDR2: LGHDT, YNNKEL (reference sequence). The CDR3 DNA reads TGTGCCAGCAGCCAAGATGTACGGGGGAAGACAGATACGCAGTATTTT. Encoded protein: CASSQDVRGKTDTQYF.